Given below is one T cell receptor beta chain in context. The data are from a study of cytomegalovirus exposure and HLA in healthy donors. Study-level background: About 80 million unique TCRs, all from HLA-typed donors, were included in an early release of the data.

PCR was performed using 60 Vbeta and 13 Jbeta primers. TCRdb keeps only in-frame clones here, not all; method: immunoSEQ multiplex PCR. Of about 200,000 clones in the sample, 82% were seen once. Sequenced material: PBMCs. The clonotype originates from a boy between 2 and 15 years old in good health and CMV-seronegative.

The CDR3 sequence is CASSHASGVGTDTQYF. CDR3 nucleotide sequence: TGCGCCAGCAGCCACGCTAGCGGGGTGGGCACAGATACGCAGTATTTT. This chain joins TRBV5-1 and TRBJ2-3, with 9 positions matching TRBD2. The CDR3 extends over 16 amino acids. V shed 4 bases, J shed 1 base, and the junction held 7 bases outside the gene matches. Germline assignment: CDR1 SGHRS and CDR2 YFSETQ. Full variable domain (outside the CDR3, taken from reference TRBV5-1 and TRBJ2-3): KAGVTQTPRYLIKTRGQQVTLSCSPISGHRSVSWYQQTPGQGLQFLFEYFSETQRNKGNFPGRFSGRQFSNSRSEMNVSTLELGDSALYLCASSHASGVGTDTQYFGPGTRLTVL.